Presented here are 31 T cell receptor beta chains from one specimen sequenced in a study of tumor-infiltrating lymphocytes in primary liver carcinoma (dated by TCRdb to the late 2010s). RNA from unsorted whole blood was extracted with TRIzol reagent, and germline DNA was obtained with the DNeasy Blood & Tissue kit. Data came from an Illumina HiSeq 2500. A constant-region primer and ProtoScript II reverse transcriptase were used to reverse-transcribe TCRbeta-specific cDNA from about 0.55 ug total RNA. TCRbeta libraries were built with three nested multiplex PCR rounds, a slightly modified ARM-PCR procedure. The first two PCR rounds used multiplex TRBV1-TRBV30 forward primers with a Cbeta reverse primer, each for 10 cycles. TCRdb applied fastp at Q25 and MiXCR to the public reads, then kept only in-frame beta chains. Records with the same CDR3 protein are collapsed into one entry carrying the most frequent genes and DNA. The sample includes about 350,000 distinct CDR3 sequences, with approximately 65% observed a single time. Clones ranked in the top ten supply under 8% of the sample.

The sequenced material came from peripheral blood. The receptors here all came from a man aged 35 to 55 with primary liver carcinoma and hepatitis B virus infection.

A single count supports this clonotype. With a much larger clone just one base away, this may be a read error. The chain recombines TRBV5-6 with TRBJ1-1; TRBD1 might be the D (5 bases). The CDR3 totals 13 residues. Germline CDR1 and CDR2: SGHDT and YYEEEE. CDR3 in DNA: TGTGCCGGCAGACAATTCCAGGGTTCTGAAGCTTTCTTT. Amino acid sequence: CAGRQFQGSEAFF.

V gene TRBV28 combines with J gene TRBJ2-3, with 12 bases fitting TRBD1. Germline assignment: CDR1 MDHEN and CDR2 SYDVKM. The CDR3 length is 21 residues. Trimming removed 5 bases from V and 4 bases from J; junction bases left unmatched: 22. The CDR3 DNA reads TGTGCCAGCAGTCCCCCCCGGGGACAGGGGGCTAGCGGGAACAGGGCAGATACGCAGTATTTT. This sequence encodes CASSPPRGQGASGNRADTQYF.

A note on this clonotype: At one boundary the junction diverges from the germline segment, which might be a read error. The chain couples TRBV11-2 to TRBJ1-2; TRBD1 matches 9 bases. Germline lookup yields CDR1 SGHAT and CDR2 FQNNGV. CDR3 size: 14 residues. CDR3 in amino acids: CASSRGTGLYCYIF. The CDR3 DNA sequence: TGTGCCAGCAGCCGCGGGACAGGGCTCTATTGCTACATCTTC.

A word on this clonotype: As the CDR3 is not closed by the conserved phenylalanine or tryptophan, this likely results from a read error. The chain couples TRBV11-2 to TRBJ2-2; maybe TRBD2 (5 bases). This CDR3 has 14 amino acids. The germline CDR1 and CDR2 sequences are SGHAT and FQNNGV. The CDR3 sequence is CASSLDPLTGVLFL. CDR3 DNA sequence: TGTGCCAGTAGCCTAGACCCTCTGACCGGGGTGCTGTTTCTT.

Turning to this clonotype: Relative to the germline gene, one junction end is altered; a read error may explain this. The chain has TRBV11-2 and TRBJ1-1; weak D call: TRBD1 (5 bases). There are 16 residues in the CDR3. The germline V gene has CDR1 SGHAT and CDR2 FQNNGV. This CDR3 reads CASSLPQGKGLTGAFF. The CDR3 DNA follows: TGTGCCAGCAGCTTACCTCAGGGAAAGGGCCTCACTGGAGCTTTCTTT.

This clonotype was observed a single time. A read error may be the cause here, since a much bigger clone is one base away. The chain is built from TRBV4-1 and TRBJ2-1; D remains unclear. The CDR3 contains 15 residues. Germline values: CDR1 MGHRA, CDR2 YSYEKL. V shed 0 bases and J shed 7 bases, with 13 bases lying between them. The CDR3 sequence is CASSQDSAAQNEQFF. CDR3 nucleotide sequence: TGCGCCAGCAGCCAAGATTCGGCAGCCCAGAATGAGCAGTTCTTC.

This chain links TRBV11-3 with TRBJ2-1; D unclear. Germline V CDR1 and CDR2: SGHNT, YENEEA. V was shortened by 0 bases and J by 5 bases, with 8 bases between the two germline ends. The CDR3 has 14 residues. The CDR3 sequence: CASSLDRSNNEQFF. The CDR3 DNA is TGTGCCAGCAGCTTAGATCGGTCCAACAATGAGCAGTTCTTC.

About this clonotype itself: At one end the junction does not follow the germline gene, possibly because of a read error. This chain uses TRBV11-3 with TRBJ2-1, with D perhaps assigned TRBD1 or TRBD2 (7 bases each). This CDR3 is 12 amino acids long. Germline V lookup: CDR1 SGHNT, CDR2 YENEEA. The CDR3 bases are TGCGCCAGCGGGACAGTTTACAATGAGCAGTTCTTC. As protein: CASGTVYNEQFF. Together with reference TRBV11-3 and TRBJ2-1, the CDR3 gives the full variable domain: EAGVVQSPRYKIIEKKQPVAFWCNPISGHNTLYWYLQNLGQGPELLIRYENEEAVDDSQLPKDRFSAERLKGVDSTLKIQPAELGDSAVYLCASGTVYNEQFFGPGTRLTVL.

Turning to this clonotype: Since a much larger clone is just one base distant, this may be a read error. CDR3: CSVNTDRDKSNQPQHF. The CDR3 DNA reads TGCAGCGTGAACACAGACCGGGACAAAAGCAATCAGCCCCAGCATTTT. The chain recombines TRBV29-1 with TRBJ1-5, with D maybe TRBD1 (6 bases). CDR1 and CDR2 (germline): SQVTM, ANQGSEA. V gave up 6 bases and J gave up 1 base, with 19 bases separating them. The CDR3 extends over 16 amino acids.

V gene TRBV29-1 combines with J gene TRBJ1-1, with D perhaps matching TRBD1 (5 bases). Trimming stripped 0 bases from V and 4 bases from J, with 9 bases between. The germline V gene has CDR1 SQVTM and CDR2 ANQGSEA. This CDR3 has 13 residues. The CDR3 reads CSVEDWGSTEAFF. In nucleotides, the CDR3 is TGCAGCGTTGAAGATTGGGGGAGCACTGAAGCTTTCTTT. Complete variable domain (other parts from reference TRBV29-1 and TRBJ1-1): SAVISQKPSRDICQRGTSLTIQCQVDSQVTMMFWYRQQPGQSLTLIATANQGSEATYESGFVIDKFPISRPNLTFSTLTVSNMSPEDSSIYLCSVEDWGSTEAFFGQGTRLTVV.

This chain joins TRBV4-1 and TRBJ1-6; no clear D gene. The CDR3 has 15 amino acids. V gave up 4 bases and J gave up 9 bases, with 16 bases separating them. CDR1 and CDR2 from the germline V gene are MGHRA and YSYEKL. This chain's CDR3 is CASSLLGEWGSPLHF. CDR3 in DNA: TGCGCCAGCAGCCTCCTCGGTGAGTGGGGTTCACCCCTCCACTTT.

On this clonotype itself: The junction departs from the called germline gene at one end, perhaps through a read error. The genes are TRBV11-2 and TRBJ2-4, with D perhaps matching TRBD2 (6 bases). CDR1 and CDR2 (germline): SGHAT, FQNNGV. The CDR3 loop spans 16 amino acids. The CDR3 here is CARSLAVELAKNIQHF. CDR3 DNA sequence: TGTGCCAGAAGCTTAGCGGTCGAATTAGCCAAAAACATTCAGCACTTC.

As concerns this clonotype: The junction departs from germline at one end; a sequencing error may be responsible. V gene TRBV5-4 combines with J gene TRBJ2-1; D remains unclear. Germline-derived CDR1 and CDR2 are SGHNT and YYREEE (reference sequence). The CDR3 has 16 amino acids. This chain's CDR3 is CVSRPQVPLLYNEQFF. The CDR3 DNA is TGTGTCAGCAGACCCCAGGTACCTCTGCTCTACAATGAGCAGTTCTTC. The whole variable domain, remainder taken from reference TRBV5-4 and TRBJ2-1, is ETGVTQSPTHLIKTRGQQVTLRCSSQSGHNTVSWYQQALGQGPQFIFQYYREEENGRGNFPPRFSGLQFPNYSSELNVNALELDDSALYLCVSRPQVPLLYNEQFFGPGTRLTVL.

About this clonotype: One end of the junction does not line up with germline, which may come from a read error. The V call is TRBV4-1, the J call TRBJ2-2; D uncertain. The CDR3 extends over 17 amino acids. Germline V gene lookup returns CDR1 MGHRA and CDR2 YSYEKL. Here the CDR3 reads CASSQQHTFMNTVELFF. CDR3 bases: TGCGCCAGCAGCCAACAACACACATTTATGAACACCGTGGAGCTGTTTTTT.

Comments on this clonotype: This likely comes from a read error, as the CDR3 has no conserved phenylalanine or tryptophan at its end. The V gene is TRBV5-6, the J gene TRBJ2-5; D is ambiguous. Between the trimmed V and J ends, which lost 1 base and 5 bases, there was a span of 9 bases. Germline V lookup: CDR1 SGHDT, CDR2 YYEEEE. This CDR3 is built from 13 residues. The CDR3 DNA sequence: TGTGCCAGCAGCTTGATGGAAGGGGAGACCCAGTACTTA. This gives the protein CASSLMEGETQYL.

This clonotype was seen at least ten times. The genes are TRBV29-1 and TRBJ2-3; 7 bases fit TRBD1. Trimming took 6 bases from V and 2 from J; bases not matched to a gene: 5. The CDR3 runs to 13 residues. Germline CDR1 reads SQVTM; CDR2 reads ANQGSEA. The CDR3 loop reads CSVATGITDTQYF. In DNA, the CDR3 is TGCAGCGTCGCGACAGGGATCACAGATACGCAGTATTTT.

As to this clonotype: A junction end diverges from the germline sequence, so it may reflect a read error. The rearrangement links TRBV11-2 to TRBJ2-3; weak D call: TRBD2 (6 bases). The CDR3 has 16 residues. Germline V gene data show CDR1 as SGHAT and CDR2 as FQNNGV. The CDR3 here is CTSSLKSGDSTDTQYF. In nucleotides, the CDR3 is TGTACCAGCAGCCTTAAATCGGGGGATAGCACAGATACGCAATATTTC.

This clonotype has a single count. A much larger clone lies a single base off, so this may be a read error. The rearrangement links TRBV4-1 to TRBJ2-1, with D hard to call. CDR3 length: 12 amino acids. CDR1 and CDR2 from the germline V gene are MGHRA and YSYEKL. Here the CDR3 DNA reads TGCGCCAGCAGCCTAAGTTGGAGTGAGCAGCTCTTC. Its translation: CASSLSWSEQLF.

The V gene is TRBV12-3 or TRBV12-4, the J gene TRBJ2-3; 12 nucleotides match TRBD2. With V trimmed by 6 bases and J by 3 bases, 7 bases remained unmatched. This CDR3 spans 16 amino acids. The CDR3 nucleotides are TGTGCCAGCAGCCGCGCTAGCGGGAGGGCGACAGATACGCAGTATTTT. Its translation: CASSRASGRATDTQYF.

Comments on this clonotype: Given a much more abundant clone one base away, this may be a read error. The chain has TRBV6-1 and TRBJ2-1; 11 bases are shared with TRBD2. CDR1 and CDR2 from the germline V gene are MNHNS and SASEGT. V lost 6 bases and J lost 5; bases outside the gene matches: 6. CDR3 length equals 15 residues. The CDR3 DNA reads as TGTGCCAGCAGACGCCTAGCGGGAGGCAACAATGAGCAGTTCTTC. This translates into CASRRLAGGNNEQFF.

This clonotype was seen only once. Its ends do not fully match the called genes, so a read error is possible. This chain's CDR3 is CASSLFRNSSNEQFF. CDR3 bases: TGTGCCAGCAGCTTGTTTAGGAATTCCTCCAATGAGCAGTTCTTC. The chain couples TRBV11-2 to TRBJ2-1; D gene ambiguous. In germline, CDR1 is SGHAT, CDR2 FQNNGV. This CDR3 is built from 15 residues.

A word on this clonotype: The junction and the germline gene differ at one end; a read error may be behind it. The J gene is TRBJ2-1, the V gene TRBV11-2; no clear D gene. In germline, CDR1 is SGHAT, CDR2 FQNNGV. The CDR3 length is 16 residues. For the CDR3, the DNA is TGTACCAGCAGCTACTCAGGATTCTCCTCCTACAATGAGCAGATCTTC. Its translation is CTSSYSGFSSYNEQIF.

As to this clonotype: Just one base apart from a much larger clone, this may be a read error. The chain joins TRBV12-5 to TRBJ2-7, with D perhaps matching TRBD1 (6 bases). The CDR3 has 12 amino acids. Trimming stripped 5 bases from V and 5 bases from J, with 10 bases between. The germline CDR1 and CDR2 sequences are LGHNT and FRNRAP. The CDR3 DNA is TGTGCTAGTGGTACCAGGGACAACGAGCAGTACTTC. It codes for CASGTRDNEQYF.

As for this clonotype: Since a much larger clone is just one base distant, this may be a read error. The chain carries TRBV12-3 or TRBV12-4 and TRBJ2-3; D is uncertain. The better agreement between TRBJ1-5 and the DNA end casts doubt on the J call. CDR3 length equals 16 residues. The CDR3 region is CASSLMSSGGTDTQHF. DNA of the CDR3: TGTGCCAGCAGTTTAATGTCTAGCGGAGGCACAGATACGCAGCATTTT.

In this sample, this clonotype turned up many times. The gene calls are TRBV6-6 and TRBJ1-5; weak D call: TRBD1 (5 bases). The germline V gene has CDR1 MNHNY and CDR2 SVGAGI (reference sequence). This CDR3 has 14 amino acids. V shed 7 bases and J shed 6 bases, with 16 bases lying between them. This CDR3 reads CASTSSGAIQPQHF. CDR3 coding DNA: TGTGCCAGCACCAGTAGCGGGGCAATTCAGCCCCAGCATTTT.

This clonotype appeared many times. The DNA for the CDR3 is TGTGCCAGTGGACGGGGGCAGACCTACGAGCAGTACTTC. Protein product: CASGRGQTYEQYF. The rearrangement uses TRBV12-3 or TRBV12-4 and TRBJ2-7; possibly TRBD1 or TRBD2 for D (6 bases each). V lost 9 bases and J lost 2, with 14 bases in between. The CDR3 has 13 residues.

This clonotype appeared a single time. This may be a read error, as it is one base from a much larger clone. V and J are TRBV30 and TRBJ1-2; 8 bases align to TRBD1. The CDR3 totals 12 residues. Germline V gene data show CDR1 as GTSNPN and CDR2 as SVGIG (reference sequence). V trimming: 5 bases; J trimming: 5 bases; junction bases outside the gene matches: 4. The CDR3 DNA reads TGTGCCTGGGGGACAGGACTTTATGGCTACACCTTC. This translates into CAWGTGLYGYTF. Using reference TRBV30 and TRBJ1-2 for the parts outside the CDR3, the full variable domain is SQTIHQWPATLVQPVGSPLSLECTVEGTSNPNLYWYRQAAGRGLQLLFYSVGIGQISSEVPQNLSASRPQDRQFILSSKKLLLSDSGFYLCAWGTGLYGYTFGSGTRLTVV.

The table lists this clonotype with a count of one. A junction boundary mismatches the germline segment, possibly from a read error. The CDR3 DNA is TGTGCCAGCAGCTTAGATCGAGGGGGGGAGCACTTCTTC. Its translation: CASSLDRGGEHFF. J is TRBJ2-1 and V is TRBV11-2; D is possibly TRBD2 (7 bases). The CDR3 has 13 residues. The germline CDR1 and CDR2 sequences are SGHAT and FQNNGV.

This clonotype appeared many times. V gene TRBV11-3 combines with J gene TRBJ2-7; D is perhaps TRBD2 (6 bases). V was pared by 4 bases and J by 1 base, with 14 bases between. The CDR3 has 15 residues. The V gene's germline CDR1 is SGHNT and CDR2 YENEEA. CDR3 bases: TGTGCCAGCAGCTCGACCGGGACTCGTTCCTACGAGCAGTACTTC. Its protein is CASSSTGTRSYEQYF.

In nucleotides, the CDR3 is TGTGCCAGCAGCAGTGACAGGGGGCGAGAGACCCAGTACTTC. Its translation is CASSSDRGRETQYF. The chain carries TRBV5-4 and TRBJ2-5; 10 positions agree with TRBD1. Germline assignment: CDR1 SGHNT and CDR2 YYREEE (reference sequence). The J segment lost 4 bases and the V segment lost 4 bases, leaving 4 bases of the junction unmatched. The CDR3 has 14 residues.

Comment on this clonotype: A much bigger clone sits one base away, suggesting this may be a read error. The chain links TRBV6-5 to TRBJ1-1; D remains unclear. Trimming stripped 9 bases from V and 3 bases from J, with 14 bases between. The CDR3 length is 13 residues. CDR1 MNHEY and CDR2 SVGAGI come from the germline V gene. The chain's CDR3 is CARRRGFDTEAFF. CDR3 nucleotides: TGTGCCAGGAGGCGTGGGTTCGACACTGAAGCTTTCTTT.